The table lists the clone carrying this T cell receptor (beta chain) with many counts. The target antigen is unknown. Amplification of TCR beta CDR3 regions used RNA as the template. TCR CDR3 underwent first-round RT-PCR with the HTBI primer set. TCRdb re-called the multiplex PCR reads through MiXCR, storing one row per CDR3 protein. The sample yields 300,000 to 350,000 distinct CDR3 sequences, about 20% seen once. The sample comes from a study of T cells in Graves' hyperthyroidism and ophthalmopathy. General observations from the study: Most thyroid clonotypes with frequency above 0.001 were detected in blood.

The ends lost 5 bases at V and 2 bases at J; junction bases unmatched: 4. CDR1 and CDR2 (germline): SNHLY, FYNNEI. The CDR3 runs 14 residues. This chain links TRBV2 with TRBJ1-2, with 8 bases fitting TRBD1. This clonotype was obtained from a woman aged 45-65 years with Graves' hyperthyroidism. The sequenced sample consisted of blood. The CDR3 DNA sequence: TGTGCCAGCAGTCGGACAGGGCTAAACTATGGCTACACCTTC. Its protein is CASSRTGLNYGYTF.